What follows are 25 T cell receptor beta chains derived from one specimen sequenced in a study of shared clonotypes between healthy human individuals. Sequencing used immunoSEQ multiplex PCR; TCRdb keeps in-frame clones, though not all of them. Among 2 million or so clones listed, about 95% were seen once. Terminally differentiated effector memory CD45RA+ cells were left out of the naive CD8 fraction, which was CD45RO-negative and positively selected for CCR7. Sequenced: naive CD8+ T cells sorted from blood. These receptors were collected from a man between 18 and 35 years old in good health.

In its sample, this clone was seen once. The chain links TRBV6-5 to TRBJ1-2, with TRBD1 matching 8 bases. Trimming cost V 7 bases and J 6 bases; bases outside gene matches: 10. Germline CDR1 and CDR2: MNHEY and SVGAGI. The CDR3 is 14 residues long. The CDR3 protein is CASKRQGITDGYTF. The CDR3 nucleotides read TGTGCCAGCAAGAGACAGGGGATCACTGATGGCTACACCTTC.

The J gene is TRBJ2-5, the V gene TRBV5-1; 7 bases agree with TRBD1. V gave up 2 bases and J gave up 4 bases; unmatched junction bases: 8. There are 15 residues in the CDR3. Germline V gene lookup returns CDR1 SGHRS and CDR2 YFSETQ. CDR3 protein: CASSFEGGFAETQYF. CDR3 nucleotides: TGCGCCAGCAGCTTCGAAGGGGGCTTTGCAGAGACCCAGTACTTC.

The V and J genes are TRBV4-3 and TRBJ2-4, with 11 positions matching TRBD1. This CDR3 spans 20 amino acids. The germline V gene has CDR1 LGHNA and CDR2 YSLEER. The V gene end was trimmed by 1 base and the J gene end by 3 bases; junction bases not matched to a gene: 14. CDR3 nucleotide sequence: TGCGCCAGCAGCCAAGTTCCGGAGGACAGGGGGCGCACAGGCAAAAACATTCAGTACTTC. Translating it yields CASSQVPEDRGRTGKNIQYF.

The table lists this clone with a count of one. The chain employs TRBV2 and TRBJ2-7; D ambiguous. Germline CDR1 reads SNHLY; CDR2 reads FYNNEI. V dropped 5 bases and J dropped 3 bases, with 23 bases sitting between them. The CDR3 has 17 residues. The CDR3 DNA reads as TGTGCCAGCAGTTACTCTGTCCCGGTGGGTCAGAACTACGAGCAGTACTTC. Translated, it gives CASSYSVPVGQNYEQYF.

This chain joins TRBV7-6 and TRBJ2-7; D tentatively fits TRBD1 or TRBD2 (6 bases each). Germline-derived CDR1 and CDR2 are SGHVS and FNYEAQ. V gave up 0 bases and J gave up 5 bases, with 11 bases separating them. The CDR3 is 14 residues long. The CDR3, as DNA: TGTGCCAGCAGCTTAGCCGGGGGACACGACGAGCAGTACTTC. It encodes CASSLAGGHDEQYF.

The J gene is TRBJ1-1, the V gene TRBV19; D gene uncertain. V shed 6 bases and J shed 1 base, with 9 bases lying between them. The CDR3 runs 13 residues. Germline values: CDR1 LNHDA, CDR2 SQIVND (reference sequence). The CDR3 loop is CASRPLGNTEAFF. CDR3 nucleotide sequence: TGTGCCAGTAGACCACTCGGGAACACTGAAGCTTTCTTT.

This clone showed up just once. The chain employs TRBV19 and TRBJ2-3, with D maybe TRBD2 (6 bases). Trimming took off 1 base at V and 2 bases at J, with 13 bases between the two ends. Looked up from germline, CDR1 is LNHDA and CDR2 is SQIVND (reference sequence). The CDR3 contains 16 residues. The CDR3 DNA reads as TGTGCCAGTAGTATAGCGGGCGGGGTCGTCACAGATACGCAGTATTTT. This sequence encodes CASSIAGGVVTDTQYF.

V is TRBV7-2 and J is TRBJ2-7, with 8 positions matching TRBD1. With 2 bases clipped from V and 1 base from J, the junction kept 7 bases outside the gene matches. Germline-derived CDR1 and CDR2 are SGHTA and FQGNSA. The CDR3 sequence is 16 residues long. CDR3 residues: CASSLRWQGASYEQYF. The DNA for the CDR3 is TGTGCCAGCAGCTTAAGGTGGCAGGGGGCATCCTACGAGCAGTACTTC.

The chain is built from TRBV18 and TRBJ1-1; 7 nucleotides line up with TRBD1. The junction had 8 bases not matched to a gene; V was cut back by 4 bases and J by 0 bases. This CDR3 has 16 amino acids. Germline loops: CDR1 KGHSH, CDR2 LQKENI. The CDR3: CASSLGQEGMNTEAFF. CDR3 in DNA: TGTGCCAGCTCACTTGGACAGGAGGGGATGAACACTGAAGCTTTCTTT.

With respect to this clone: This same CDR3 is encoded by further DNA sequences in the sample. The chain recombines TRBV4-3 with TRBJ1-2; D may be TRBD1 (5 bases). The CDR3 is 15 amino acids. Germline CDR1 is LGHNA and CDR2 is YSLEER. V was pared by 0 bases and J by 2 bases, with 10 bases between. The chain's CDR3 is CASSQDPGSNYGYTF. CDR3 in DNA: TGCGCCAGCAGCCAAGATCCAGGGTCCAACTATGGCTACACCTTC.

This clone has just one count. The CDR3: CASSRDRGNYEQYF. CDR3 DNA: TGTGCCAGCAGTAGAGACAGGGGAAACTACGAGCAGTACTTC. This sequence joins TRBV28 and TRBJ2-7; TRBD1 matches 8 bases. After removal of 5 bases from V and 3 bases from J, the junction contained 6 bases not matched to a gene. CDR3 length: 14 amino acids. Germline assignment: CDR1 MDHEN and CDR2 SYDVKM.

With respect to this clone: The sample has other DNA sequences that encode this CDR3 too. In DNA form, the CDR3 reads TGTGCCAGTAGTTCAGGGTTACCCTACGAGCAGTACTTC. It translates to CASSSGLPYEQYF. This chain connects TRBV19 to TRBJ2-7; a weak D match, TRBD1 (5 bases). The CDR3 covers 13 residues. Germline-derived CDR1 and CDR2 are LNHDA and SQIVND (reference sequence). V was clipped by 5 bases and J by 2 bases, with 10 bases between them.

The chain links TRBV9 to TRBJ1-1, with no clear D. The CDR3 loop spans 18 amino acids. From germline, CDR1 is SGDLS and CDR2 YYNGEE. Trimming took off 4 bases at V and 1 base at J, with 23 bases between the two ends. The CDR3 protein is CASSSSPGGGSPNTEAFF. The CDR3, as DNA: TGTGCCAGCAGCTCCTCCCCGGGTGGAGGGTCCCCGAACACTGAAGCTTTCTTT. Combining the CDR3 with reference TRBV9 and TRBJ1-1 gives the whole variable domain DSGVTQTPKHLITATGQRVTLRCSPRSGDLSVYWYQQSLDQGLQFLIQYYNGEERAKGNILERFSAQQFPDLHSELNLSSLELGDSALYFCASSSSPGGGSPNTEAFFGQGTRLTVV.

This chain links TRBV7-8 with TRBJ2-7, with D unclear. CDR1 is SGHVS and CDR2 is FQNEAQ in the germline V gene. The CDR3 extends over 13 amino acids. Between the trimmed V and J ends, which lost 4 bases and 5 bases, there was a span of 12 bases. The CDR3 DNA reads TGTGCCAGCAGCTCCGACTTAAGCGACGAGCAGTACTTC. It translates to CASSSDLSDEQYF.

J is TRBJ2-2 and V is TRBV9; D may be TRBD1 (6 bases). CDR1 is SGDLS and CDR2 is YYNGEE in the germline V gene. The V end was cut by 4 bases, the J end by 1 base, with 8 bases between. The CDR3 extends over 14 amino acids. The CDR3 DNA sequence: TGTGCCAGCAGCCTAGGGGGGAACACCGGGGAGCTGTTTTTT. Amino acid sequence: CASSLGGNTGELFF.

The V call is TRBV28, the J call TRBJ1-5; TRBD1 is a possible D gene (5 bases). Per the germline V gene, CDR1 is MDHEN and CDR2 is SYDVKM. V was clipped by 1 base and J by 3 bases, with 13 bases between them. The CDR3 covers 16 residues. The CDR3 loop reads CASSLFGEGDNQPQHF. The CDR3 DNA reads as TGTGCCAGCAGTTTATTTGGGGAAGGGGACAATCAGCCCCAGCATTTT.

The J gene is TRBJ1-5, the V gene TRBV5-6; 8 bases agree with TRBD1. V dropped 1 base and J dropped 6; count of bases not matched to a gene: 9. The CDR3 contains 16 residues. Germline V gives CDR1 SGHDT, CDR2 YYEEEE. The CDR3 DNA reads TGTGCCAGCAGCTTGAGGGCTTCAGGGGGCATTCAGCCCCAGCATTTT. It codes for CASSLRASGGIQPQHF.

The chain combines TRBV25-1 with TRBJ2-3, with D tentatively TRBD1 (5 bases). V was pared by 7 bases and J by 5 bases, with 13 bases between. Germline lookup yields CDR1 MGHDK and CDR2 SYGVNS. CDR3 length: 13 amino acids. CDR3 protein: CASNTGQRDTQYF. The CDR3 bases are TGTGCCAGCAACACCGGACAAAGAGATACGCAGTATTTT.

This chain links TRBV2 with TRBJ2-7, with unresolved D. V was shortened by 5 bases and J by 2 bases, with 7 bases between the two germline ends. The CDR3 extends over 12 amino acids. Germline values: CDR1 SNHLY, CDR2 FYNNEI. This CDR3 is CASSWAPYEQYF. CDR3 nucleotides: TGTGCCAGCAGTTGGGCCCCCTACGAGCAGTACTTC. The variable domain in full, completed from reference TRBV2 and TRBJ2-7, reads EPEVTQTPSHQVTQMGQEVILRCVPISNHLYFYWYRQILGQKVEFLVSFYNNEISEKSEIFDDQFSVERPDGSNFTLKIRSTKLEDSAMYFCASSWAPYEQYFGPGTRLTVT.

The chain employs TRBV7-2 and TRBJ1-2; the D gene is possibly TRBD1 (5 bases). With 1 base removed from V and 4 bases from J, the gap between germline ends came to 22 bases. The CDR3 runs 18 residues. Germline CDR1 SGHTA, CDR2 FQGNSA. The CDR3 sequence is CASSLDYRVGVSSYGYTF. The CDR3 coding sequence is TGTGCCAGCAGCTTAGATTACCGTGTGGGGGTTTCGTCCTATGGCTACACCTTC. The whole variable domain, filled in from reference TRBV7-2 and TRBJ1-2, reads GAGVSQSPSNKVTEKGKDVELRCDPISGHTALYWYRQSLGQGLEFLIYFQGNSAPDKSGLPSDRFSAERTGGSVSTLTIQRTQQEDSAVYLCASSLDYRVGVSSYGYTFGSGTRLTVV.

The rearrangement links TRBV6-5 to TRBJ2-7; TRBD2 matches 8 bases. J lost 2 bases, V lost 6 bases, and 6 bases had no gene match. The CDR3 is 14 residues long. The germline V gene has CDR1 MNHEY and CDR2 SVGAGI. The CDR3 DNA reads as TGTGCCAGCAGGATTAGCGGGACCGCCTACGAGCAGTACTTC. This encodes CASRISGTAYEQYF.

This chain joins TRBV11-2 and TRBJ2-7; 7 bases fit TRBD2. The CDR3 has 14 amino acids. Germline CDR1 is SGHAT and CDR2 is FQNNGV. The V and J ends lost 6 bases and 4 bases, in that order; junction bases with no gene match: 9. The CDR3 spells CASRRAGSTYEQYF. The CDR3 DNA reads TGTGCCAGCAGGAGAGCGGGGTCTACGTACGAGCAGTACTTC.

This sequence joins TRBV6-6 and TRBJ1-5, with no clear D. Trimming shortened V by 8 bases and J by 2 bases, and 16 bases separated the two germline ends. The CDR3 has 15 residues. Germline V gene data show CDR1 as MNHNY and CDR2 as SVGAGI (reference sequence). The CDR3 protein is CASSYEGTGNQPQHF. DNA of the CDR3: TGTGCCAGCTCCTACGAGGGTACGGGCAATCAGCCCCAGCATTTT.

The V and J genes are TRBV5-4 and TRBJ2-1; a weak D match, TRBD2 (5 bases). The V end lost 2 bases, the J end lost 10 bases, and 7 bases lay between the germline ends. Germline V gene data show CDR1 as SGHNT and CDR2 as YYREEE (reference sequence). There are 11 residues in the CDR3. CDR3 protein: CASSFLAEQFF. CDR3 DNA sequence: TGTGCCAGCAGCTTTTTAGCGGAGCAGTTCTTC.

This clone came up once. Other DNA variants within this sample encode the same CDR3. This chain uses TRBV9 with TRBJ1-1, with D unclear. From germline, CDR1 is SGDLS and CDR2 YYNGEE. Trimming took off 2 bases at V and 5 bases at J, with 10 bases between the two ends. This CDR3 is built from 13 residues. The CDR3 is CASSVGALTEAFF. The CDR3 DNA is TGTGCCAGCAGCGTCGGAGCTTTAACTGAAGCTTTCTTT.